The rows below give T cell receptor beta chains drawn from one sample of a study of T cells in Graves' hyperthyroidism and ophthalmopathy. TCRdb called the multiplex PCR reads again in MiXCR, with one record for every CDR3 protein. The sample carries nearly 600,000 distinct CDR3 sequences, 12% to 15% recorded once. The specimen sequenced was blood. The receptors derive from a woman under 30 with Graves' ophthalmopathy. The CDR3 runs from the conserved cysteine through the conserved F or W. The D gene is left open where the match is weak. Clone sizes are given selectively: once, few, many, or a class where the clone is expanded.

j_call clone_size d_call v_call cdr3_nt cdr3_aa
TRBJ2-1 few TRBD2 TRBV27 TGTGCCAGCGGACTAGCGGCAAGCAATGAGCAGTTCTTC CASGLAASNEQFF
TRBJ2-7 - TRBD1 TRBV19 TGTGCCAGCCGGGACAGGGGTCCCGAGCAGTACTTC CASRDRGPEQYF
TRBJ1-1 many - TRBV29-1 TGCAGCGTTGAAGGGACAACCTTGAACACTGAAGCTTTCTTT CSVEGTTLNTEAFF
TRBJ2-1 - TRBD2 TRBV24-1 TGTGCCACCCCCTGGACTAGCGGAGACAATGAGCAGTTCTTC CATPWTSGDNEQFF
TRBJ1-2 few TRBD1 TRBV6-1 TGTGCCAGCAGCCTCCTGGACAGGGGGGACTATGGCTACACCTTC CASSLLDRGDYGYTF
TRBJ2-7 - TRBD2 TRBV19 TGTGCCAGTAGTAGTGGGCTAGCGGGTTTAAGCTCCTACGAGCAGTACTTC CASSSGLAGLSSYEQYF
TRBJ2-1 many TRBD2 TRBV6-2/TRBV6-3 TGTGCCAGCAGTCCACGACTAGCGGGAGGGCCTCATGAGCAGTTCTTC CASSPRLAGGPHEQFF
TRBJ1-2 many TRBD1 TRBV6-5 TGTGCCAGCAGTTACTTCAGGACAGGGAGGGTAGGCTACACCTTC CASSYFRTGRVGYTF
TRBJ1-1 many - TRBV5-5 TGTGCCAGCAGCTCCTACGAGAAGAACACTGAAGCTTTCTTT CASSSYEKNTEAFF
TRBJ2-1 many - TRBV7-9 TGTGCCAGCAGCTTTCAGGGATTCTCCTACAATGAGCAGTTCTTC CASSFQGFSYNEQFF
TRBJ2-1 many TRBD2 TRBV30 TGTGCCTGGAGTGCATCTAGCGGGTATAATGAGCAGTTCTTC CAWSASSGYNEQFF
TRBJ1-1 - - TRBV20-1 TGCAGTGCTAGAGTTCTAGTCAACACTGAAGCTTTCTTT CSARVLVNTEAFF
TRBJ2-1 many TRBD1 TRBV3-1 TGTGCCAGCAGCCCAATCGGACAGGATAACCGGGGGCAGTTCTTC CASSPIGQDNRGQFF
TRBJ2-1 many TRBD1 TRBV9 TGTGCCAGCAGCCCCGGGACAGGGGGTCACAATGAGCAGTTCTTC CASSPGTGGHNEQFF
TRBJ2-7 many TRBD1 TRBV24-1 TGTGCCACCAGTGCAAACAGGGGGGCCCACGAGCAGTACTTC CATSANRGAHEQYF
TRBJ2-1 many TRBD2 TRBV28 TGTGCCAGCAGTTCACCCGGGACTAGCGTGAACAATGAGCAGTTCTTC CASSSPGTSVNNEQFF
TRBJ2-7 many - TRBV7-2 TGTGCCAGCAGCTTATTGATCCCCCCGTCCTACTACGAGCAGTACTTC CASSLLIPPSYYEQYF
TRBJ2-3 many - TRBV5-8 TGTGCCAGCAGCGCACAACAAAGGGGGGGCACAGATACGCAGTATTTT CASSAQQRGGTDTQYF
TRBJ1-5 many - TRBV12-3/TRBV12-4 TGTGCCAGTAGAGAAGGTAATCAGCCCCAGCATTTT CASREGNQPQHF
TRBJ1-2 few TRBD1 TRBV6-5 TGTGCCAGCAGTTACCAGGGGACAGTGGCTTGGGGCTACACCTTC CASSYQGTVAWGYTF
TRBJ2-7 - - TRBV14 TGTGCCAGCAGCCAAGATTGGAGGGGATCCTACGAGCAGTACTTC CASSQDWRGSYEQYF
TRBJ1-2 - TRBD1 TRBV14 TGTGCCAGCAGCCAAGATCCGGGACAGAACTATGGCTACACCTTC CASSQDPGQNYGYTF
TRBJ2-5 few TRBD1 TRBV19 TGTGCCAGTAGTACTTTGGACAGGGGGCACGGTCCCCAGTACTTC CASSTLDRGHGPQYF
TRBJ1-1 many - TRBV3-1 TGTGCCAGCAGCCAGGGGGGGTGGACTGAAGCTTTCTTT CASSQGGWTEAFF
TRBJ1-5 - - TRBV29-1 TGCAGCGTTGCCCGGGACGGGGGCAATCAGCCCCAGCATTTT CSVARDGGNQPQHF
TRBJ2-1 many - TRBV3-1 TGTGCTGGACGGGAGCGCTCCTACAATGAGCAGTTCTTC CAGRERSYNEQFF
TRBJ2-5 many - TRBV11-1 TGTGCCAGCGAAGGAATTGACCAAGAGACCCAGTACTTC CASEGIDQETQYF
TRBJ2-7 - TRBD1 TRBV27 TGTGCCAGCAGTGCATCCCGGGACAGGGGTTACGAGCAGTACTTC CASSASRDRGYEQYF
TRBJ1-2 - - TRBV5-1 TGCGCCAGCAGCTCGAAGGGCTCGGATGGCTACACCTTC CASSSKGSDGYTF
TRBJ2-1 - TRBD2 TRBV20-1 TGCAGTGCTAAACCAGCGGGAGGGCCACTTTGGAATGAGCAGTTCTTC CSAKPAGGPLWNEQFF
TRBJ1-4 many - TRBV20-1 TGCAGTGCTAGTCAAACAGGAGTAGATGAAAAACTGTTTTTT CSASQTGVDEKLFF
TRBJ2-7 many TRBD2 TRBV28 TGTGCCAGCAGGATCCGACTAGCGGGAATCTACGAGCAGTACTTC CASRIRLAGIYEQYF
TRBJ2-3 many - TRBV9 TGTGCCAGCAGCGTAGACCAGGCGGCATCAGATACGCAGTATTTT CASSVDQAASDTQYF
TRBJ1-1 - - TRBV5-5 TGTGCCAGCAGCTTGTTATGGGGGGGGGTTGGAACTGAAGCTTTCTTT CASSLLWGGVGTEAFF
TRBJ2-7 - - TRBV18 TGTGCCAGCTCACCAAACGGGGATCAGAAGGAGTACTTC CASSPNGDQKEYF
TRBJ1-1 many TRBD1 TRBV28 TGTGCCAGCAAGCCCGGGACAGGGATTAACACTGAAGCTTTCTTT CASKPGTGINTEAFF
TRBJ2-5 - - TRBV6-1 TGTGCCAGCAGTTTAACCGGGACATACCAAGAGACCCAGTACTTC CASSLTGTYQETQYF
TRBJ2-7 many TRBD2 TRBV27 TGTGCCAGCAGTTCCCTAGCGGACCTCTCCTACGAGCAGTACTTC CASSSLADLSYEQYF
TRBJ1-5 few TRBD1 TRBV6-1 TGTGCCAGCGTAAATACAGGGGGCATAAATCAGCCCCAGCATTTT CASVNTGGINQPQHF
TRBJ2-3 many TRBD2 TRBV12-3/TRBV12-4 TGTGCCAGCAGACCCTCAGGGACTAGCGGGAGGCTTAGCACAGATACGCAGTATTTT CASRPSGTSGRLSTDTQYF
TRBJ2-5 many TRBD1 TRBV29-1 TGCAGCGTTGAAAGCCGTCACGGGGACAGCCTTAACCAAGAGACCCAGTACTTC CSVESRHGDSLNQETQYF
TRBJ1-1 many - TRBV12-3/TRBV12-4 TGTGCCAGCACCCCGTTGGTATACACTGAAGCTTTCTTT CASTPLVYTEAFF
TRBJ1-5 - - TRBV28 TGTGCCAGCAGTCATTATCAGCCCCAGCATTTT CASSHYQPQHF
TRBJ2-7 many TRBD2 TRBV30 TGTGCCTGGAGTCTAGCGGGAGGGCCTCCGCAGTACTTC CAWSLAGGPPQYF
TRBJ2-1 many TRBD2 TRBV12-3/TRBV12-4 TGTGCCAGCACGCCCCTTAGCGGGAGAGTCCTGGGTGAGCAGTTCTTC CASTPLSGRVLGEQFF
TRBJ1-4 many - TRBV2 TGTGCCAGCAGTGACACCTTAGCAACTAATGAAAAACTGTTTTTT CASSDTLATNEKLFF
TRBJ2-3 - TRBD2 TRBV27 TGTGCCAGCAGTGGGACTAGCGGGATTGGAGATACGCAGTATTTT CASSGTSGIGDTQYF
TRBJ2-2 many TRBD1 TRBV7-9 TGTGCCAGCAGCTCGACAGGGCCCGGGGAGCTGTTTTTT CASSSTGPGELFF
TRBJ2-3 few - TRBV14 TGTGCCAGCAGCCAAGGAGTAAGAGATACGCAGTATTTT CASSQGVRDTQYF
TRBJ1-2 many - TRBV29-1 TGCAGCGTAGGAGCGTTGACAGAGTATGGCTACACCTTC CSVGALTEYGYTF